Included here is one TCR beta chain sequence, with context. These data come from a study of T cells in tuberculosis. Profiled with immunoSEQ multiplex PCR; TCRdb holds only in-frame clones, not every one. The repertoire includes about 31,000 clones, about 97% of them detected once, and 6% to 7% sits in the top ten. The CDR3 has 14 amino acids. Looked up from germline, CDR1 is GTSNPN and CDR2 is SVGIG (reference sequence). The V gene end was trimmed by 2 bases and the J gene end by 7 bases; junction bases not matched to a gene: 9. The sequencing sample was made of PBMCs. The chain employs TRBV30 and TRBJ2-7; 9 bases are shared with TRBD1. This TCR was recovered from a donor between 5 and 29 years old with latent tuberculosis or without tuberculosis infection. DNA for the CDR3: TGTGCCTGGAGTCACGGGACAGGGTCTGAGGAGCAGTACTTC. As protein: CAWSHGTGSEEQYF.